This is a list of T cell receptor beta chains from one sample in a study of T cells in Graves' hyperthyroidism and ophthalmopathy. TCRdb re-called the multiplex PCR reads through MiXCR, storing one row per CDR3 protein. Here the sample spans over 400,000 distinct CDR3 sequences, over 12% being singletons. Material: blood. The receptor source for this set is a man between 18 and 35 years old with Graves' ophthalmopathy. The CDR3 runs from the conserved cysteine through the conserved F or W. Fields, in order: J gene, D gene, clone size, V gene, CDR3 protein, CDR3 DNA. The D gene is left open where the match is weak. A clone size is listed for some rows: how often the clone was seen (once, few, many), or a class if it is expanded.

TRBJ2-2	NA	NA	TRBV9	CASSGGRPGTGELFF	TGTGCCAGCAGCGGGGGACGCCCGGGGACCGGGGAGCTGTTTTTT
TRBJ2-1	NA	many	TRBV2	CASSEPPGGRQFF	TGTGCCAGCAGTGAACCTCCAGGCGGGCGACAGTTCTTC
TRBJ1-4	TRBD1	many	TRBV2	CASTPGTGGVEKLFF	TGTGCCAGCACCCCAGGGACAGGGGGCGTTGAAAAACTGTTTTTT
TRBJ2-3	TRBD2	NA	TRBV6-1	CASSRAGASGGWTDTQYF	TGTGCCAGCAGCCGCGCTGGGGCTAGCGGGGGTTGGACAGATACGCAGTATTTT
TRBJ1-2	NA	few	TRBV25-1	CASSVGSSDGYTF	TGTGCCAGCAGTGTCGGGTCTTCCGATGGCTACACCTTC
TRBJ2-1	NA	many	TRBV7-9	CASSLGPAPQFF	TGTGCCAGCAGCTTGGGGCCTGCTCCCCAGTTCTTC
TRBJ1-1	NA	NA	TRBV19	CASNGVGRDTEAFF	TGTGCCAGTAATGGGGTTGGGCGGGACACTGAAGCTTTCTTT
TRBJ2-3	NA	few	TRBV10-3	CAISESSSTDTQYF	TGTGCCATCAGTGAGTCCTCTAGCACAGATACGCAGTATTTT
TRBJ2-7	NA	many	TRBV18	CASSPPPSYEQYF	TGTGCCAGCTCACCACCCCCCTCGTACGAGCAGTACTTC
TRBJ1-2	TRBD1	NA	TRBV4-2	CASSQGDRSRFTF	TGTGCCAGCAGCCAGGGGGACAGGTCCCGTTTCACCTTC
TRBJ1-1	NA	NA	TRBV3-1	CASSQATGRTEAFF	TGTGCCAGCAGCCAAGCAACAGGGAGAACTGAAGCTTTCTTT
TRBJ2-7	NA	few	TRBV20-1	CSAPEAFSRDYEQYF	TGCAGTGCCCCGGAGGCATTCTCCCGGGACTACGAGCAGTACTTC
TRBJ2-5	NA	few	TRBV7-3	CASSPTGGGQETQYF	TGTGCCAGCAGCCCCACTGGCGGTGGTCAAGAGACCCAGTACTTC
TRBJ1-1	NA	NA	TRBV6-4	CASSDSSWSANTEAFF	TGTGCCAGCAGTGACTCGAGTTGGAGTGCGAACACTGAAGCTTTCTTT
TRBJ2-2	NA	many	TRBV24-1	CATSDLSGWDTGELFF	TGTGCCACCAGTGATTTGTCGGGGTGGGACACCGGGGAGCTGTTTTTT
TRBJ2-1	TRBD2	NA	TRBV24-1	CATSDTAGLLYNEQFF	TGTGCCACCAGTGACACAGCGGGACTCCTCTACAATGAGCAGTTCTTC
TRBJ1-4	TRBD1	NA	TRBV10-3	CAAGQVNEKLFF	TGTGCCGCTGGACAGGTCAATGAAAAACTGTTTTTT
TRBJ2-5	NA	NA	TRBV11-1	CASSFGADTYQETQYF	TGTGCCAGCAGCTTTGGGGCAGACACGTACCAAGAGACCCAGTACTTC
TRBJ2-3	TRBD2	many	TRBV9	CASSAGLARDTQYF	TGTGCCAGCAGCGCCGGACTAGCCCGGGATACGCAGTATTTT
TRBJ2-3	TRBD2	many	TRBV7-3	CASSRRAGGNTDTQYF	TGTGCCAGCAGCCGACGAGCGGGAGGAAACACAGATACGCAGTATTTT
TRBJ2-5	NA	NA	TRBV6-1	CASSRNLEETQYF	TGTGCCAGCAGCCGAAACCTAGAAGAGACCCAGTACTTC
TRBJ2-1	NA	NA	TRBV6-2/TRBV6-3	CASSYPEGYNEQFF	TGTGCCAGCAGTTACCCGGAGGGTTACAATGAGCAGTTCTTC
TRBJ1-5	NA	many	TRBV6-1	CASGPQGSNQPQHF	TGTGCCAGCGGGCCACAGGGAAGCAATCAGCCCCAGCATTTT
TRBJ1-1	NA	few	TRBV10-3	CAISERGRVGTEAFF	TGTGCCATCAGTGAAAGGGGCAGAGTAGGCACTGAAGCTTTCTTT
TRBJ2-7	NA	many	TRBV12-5	CASGLVLGAIDYEQYF	TGTGCTAGTGGTTTGGTACTGGGGGCCATCGACTACGAGCAGTACTTC
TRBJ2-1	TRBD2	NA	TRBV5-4	CASSNSPSGGSYNEQFF	TGTGCCAGCAGCAACAGCCCTAGCGGGGGCTCCTACAATGAGCAGTTCTTC
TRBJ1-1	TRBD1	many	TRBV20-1	CSARDGRDRGTTEAFF	TGCAGTGCTAGAGATGGACGGGACAGGGGAACCACTGAAGCTTTCTTT
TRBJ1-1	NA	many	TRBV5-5	CASSLVRGGDTEAFF	TGTGCCAGCAGCTTAGTACGGGGAGGGGACACTGAAGCTTTCTTT
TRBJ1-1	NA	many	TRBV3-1	CASSQGSRGTEAFF	TGTGCCAGCAGCCAAGGGTCCAGGGGCACTGAAGCTTTCTTT
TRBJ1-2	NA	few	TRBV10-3	CAISERTAGGDTF	TGTGCCATCAGTGAACGGACCGCGGGCGGGGACACCTTC
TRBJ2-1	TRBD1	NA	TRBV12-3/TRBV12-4	CASSQGANRNEQFF	TGTGCCAGCAGCCAGGGGGCTAATAGGAATGAGCAGTTCTTC
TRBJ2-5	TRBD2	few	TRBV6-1	CASREDWAGETQYF	TGTGCCAGCCGGGAGGATTGGGCTGGGGAGACCCAGTACTTC
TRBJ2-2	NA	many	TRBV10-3	CAISESLGKNTGELFF	TGTGCCATCAGTGAGTCGCTCGGGAAGAACACCGGGGAGCTGTTTTTT
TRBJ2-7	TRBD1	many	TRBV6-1	CASSFIWGRTGDDEQYF	TGTGCCAGCAGTTTCATTTGGGGACGGACAGGGGACGACGAGCAGTACTTC
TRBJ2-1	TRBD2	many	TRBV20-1	CSARDTTSGRSEQFF	TGCAGTGCTAGAGATACTACTAGCGGGAGGAGTGAGCAGTTCTTC
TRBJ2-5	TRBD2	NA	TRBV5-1	CASSLDGTSRARTQYF	TGCGCCAGCAGCTTGGACGGGACTAGCAGGGCCCGGACCCAGTACTTC
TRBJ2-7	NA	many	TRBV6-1	CASTNTGNSYEQYF	TGTGCCAGTACAAATACAGGGAACTCCTACGAGCAGTACTTC
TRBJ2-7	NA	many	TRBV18	CASSRQDSPYEQYF	TGTGCCAGCTCACGGCAGGACAGCCCCTACGAGCAGTACTTC
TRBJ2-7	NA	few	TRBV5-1	CASMKGGVGEQYF	TGCGCCAGCATGAAGGGGGGGGTGGGCGAGCAGTACTTC
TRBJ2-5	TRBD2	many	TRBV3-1	CASRYQGLAGGETQYF	TGTGCCAGCAGATACCAGGGACTAGCGGGAGGTGAGACCCAGTACTTC
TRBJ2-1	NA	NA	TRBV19	CASSRRSLYNEQFF	TGTGCCAGTAGCAGACGTAGTCTTTACAATGAGCAGTTCTTC
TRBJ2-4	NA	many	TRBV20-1	CSATGRVLGKNIQYF	TGCAGTGCTACGGGACGGGTGTTGGGCAAAAACATTCAGTACTTC